This note documents a single TCR beta chain sequence. Sequencing used immunoSEQ multiplex PCR; TCRdb keeps in-frame clones, though not all of them. Found here are about 2.4 million clones, approximately 94% of them singletons; the top ten hold approximately 0.37%. CDR1 and CDR2 (germline): LNHDA, SQIVND (reference sequence). The junction had 12 bases not matched to a gene; V was cut back by 3 bases and J by 0 bases. This CDR3 has 18 amino acids. These data belong to a study of shared clonotypes between healthy human individuals. The donors were all Caucasian adults (living in Nashville, Tennessee). The sequence was collected from a man aged 18 to 35 in good health. Some clones in this sample may be carry-over from other donors' samples. Input material: naive CD4+ T cells from PBMCs. The subset was: CD45RA+ positively selected. The J gene is TRBJ2-3, the V gene TRBV19, with 7 bases that match TRBD1. CDR3 sequence reads: CASSMGFPNRGSTDTQYF. In DNA, the CDR3 is TGTGCCAGTAGTATGGGGTTCCCTAACAGGGGTAGCACAGATACGCAGTATTTT.